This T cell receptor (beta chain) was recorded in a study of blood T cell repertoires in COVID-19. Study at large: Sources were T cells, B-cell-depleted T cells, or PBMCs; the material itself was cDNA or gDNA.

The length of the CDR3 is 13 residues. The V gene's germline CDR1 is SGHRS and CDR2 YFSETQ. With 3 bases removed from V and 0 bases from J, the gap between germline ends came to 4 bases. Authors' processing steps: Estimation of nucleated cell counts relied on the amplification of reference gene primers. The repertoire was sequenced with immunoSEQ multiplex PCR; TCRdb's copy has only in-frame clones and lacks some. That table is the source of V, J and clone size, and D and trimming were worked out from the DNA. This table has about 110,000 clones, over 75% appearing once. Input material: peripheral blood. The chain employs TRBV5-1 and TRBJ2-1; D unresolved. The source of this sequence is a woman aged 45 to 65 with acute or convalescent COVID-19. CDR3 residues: CASSSGSYNEQFF. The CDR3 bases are TGCGCCAGCAGCTCCGGCTCCTACAATGAGCAGTTCTTC.